The 2 T cell receptor beta chains in this list originate from one sample, sequenced in a study of STAT5B mutations in CD4+ large granular lymphocyte leukemia. Libraries were prepared by immunoSEQ multiplex PCR; TCRdb keeps only in-frame clonotypes and omits some of them. Here the sample spans approximately 23,000 clones, around 76% being singletons. Input material: CD4+ T cells from blood buffy coats. These receptors were taken from a human donor in good health.

The J gene is TRBJ2-7, the V gene TRBV5-1; D uncertain. Germline V lookup: CDR1 SGHRS, CDR2 YFSETQ. V lost 0 bases to trimming and J lost 4 bases, with 8 bases between them. This CDR3 has 13 residues. The chain's CDR3 is CASSLERAYEQYF. The DNA of the CDR3 is TGCGCCAGCAGCTTGGAACGGGCATACGAGCAGTACTTC.

The CDR3 loop is CASSSDRVGTGNTIYF. The CDR3 DNA is TGTGCCAGCAGCTCCGACAGGGTAGGGACTGGAAACACCATATATTTT. The V call is TRBV7-2, the J call TRBJ1-3; 7 nucleotides align to TRBD1. Germline V gene lookup returns CDR1 SGHTA and CDR2 FQGNSA. J was trimmed by 2 bases and V by 4 bases; bases with no gene match: 8. The CDR3 spans 16 residues.